The 11 T cell receptor beta chains below were found in one sample sequenced in a study of blood T cells in healthy people across ages. A J-beta primer mix and a sample-barcoded 5' primer were used in a second PCR of roughly 6 to 12 cycles. Each CDR3 protein gets one entry after TCRdb re-called the 5' RACE reads with MiXCR. The sample lists about 680,000 distinct CDR3 sequences; 49% were seen once. Sample: blood. These receptors all stem from an older woman in good health.

The table lists this clonotype with a few counts. The chain combines TRBV7-3 with TRBJ2-2; 11 nucleotides agree with TRBD1. From germline, CDR1 is SGHTA and CDR2 FQGTGA. CDR3 length: 14 amino acids. V shed 4 bases, J shed 7 bases, and the junction held 2 bases outside the gene matches. The CDR3 DNA sequence: TGTGCCAGCAGCTCGGGACAGGGGGGCGGGGAGCTGTTTTTT. Amino acid sequence: CASSSGQGGGELFF.

The chain couples TRBV3-1 to TRBJ1-4, with D possibly TRBD1 on 6 matching bases. Trimming removed 3 bases at V and 7 bases at J, with 12 bases between. The length of the CDR3 is 14 residues. The germline CDR1 and CDR2 sequences are LGHDT and YNNKEL (reference sequence). The CDR3: CASSHGTSGEKLFF. In DNA, the CDR3 is TGTGCCAGCAGCCATGGGACATCCGGTGAAAAACTGTTTTTT.

This clonotype came up a few times. V usage is TRBV13 and J usage is TRBJ2-5; 9 nucleotides align to TRBD2. The germline gives CDR1 PRHDT, CDR2 FYEKMQ (reference sequence). Trimming at V came to 5 bases and at J to 5 bases, leaving 21 bases not matched to a gene. This CDR3 comprises 19 residues. CDR3 coding DNA: TGTGCCAGCAGCCCAGGGGCAAATGCGGGAGGGCCTTTGGCGGAGACCCAGTACTTC. It specifies CASSPGANAGGPLAETQYF.

V is TRBV18 and J is TRBJ2-3, with 7 positions matching TRBD1. Germline-derived CDR1 and CDR2 are KGHSH and LQKENI. With 3 bases clipped from V and 7 bases from J, the junction kept 13 bases outside the gene matches. The CDR3 runs 16 residues. Here the CDR3 reads CASSPERDRERYTQYF. The DNA of the CDR3 is TGTGCCAGCTCACCCGAGAGAGACAGGGAGAGATATACGCAGTATTTT.

This chain joins TRBV12-3 or TRBV12-4 and TRBJ1-2; D gene ambiguous. Between the trimmed V and J ends, which lost 6 bases and 6 bases, there was a span of 17 bases. The CDR3 extends over 14 amino acids. The CDR3 nucleotides are TGTGCCAGCAGCCGCCTTCCCAGGAGCCATGGCTACACCTTC. Its translation: CASSRLPRSHGYTF.

The chain has TRBV4-2 and TRBJ2-5; 11 positions agree with TRBD2. The CDR3 has 18 residues. Trimming took 0 bases from V and 11 from J; bases not matched to a gene: 17. Germline CDR1 reads LGHNA; CDR2 reads YNFKEQ. In DNA, the CDR3 is TGTGCCAGCAGCCAAGAGGGGCCCACTAGCGGGAGTCTGGGTGAGCAGTACTTC. Encoded protein: CASSQEGPTSGSLGEQYF.

Points on this clonotype: The junction shows a germline mismatch at one end, possibly a read error. J is TRBJ1-2 and V is TRBV25-1, with D unresolved. The germline V gene encodes CDR1 MGHDK and CDR2 SYGVNS. CDR3 length: 12 amino acids. In DNA, the CDR3 is TGTGCCAGCAGGGAATTAGGAGCTGGCTACACCTTC. Its protein is CASRELGAGYTF.

The sample holds a few counts of this clonotype. V usage is TRBV29-1 and J usage is TRBJ2-3, with 8 bases aligning to TRBD1. CDR3 length: 14 amino acids. V shed 7 bases, J shed 2 bases, and the junction held 8 bases outside the gene matches. The V gene's germline CDR1 is SQVTM and CDR2 ANQGSEA. The chain's CDR3 is CSALQGALTDTQYF. The CDR3, as DNA: TGCAGCGCACTTCAGGGGGCCCTCACAGATACGCAGTATTTT.

J is TRBJ2-5 and V is TRBV13, with D unclear. The J call may be mistaken, given a closer DNA end match to TRBJ2-7. The CDR3 sequence is 13 residues long. The V gene's germline CDR1 is PRHDT and CDR2 FYEKMQ (reference sequence). Here the CDR3 reads CASSLGDDYEQYF. The DNA for the CDR3 is TGTGCCAGCAGCTTAGGGGACGACTACGAGCAGTACTTC.

The gene calls are TRBV20-1 and TRBJ1-2; D gene ambiguous. The CDR3 totals 13 residues. Trimming took off 3 bases at V and 4 bases at J, with 12 bases between the two ends. CDR1 is DFQATT, CDR2 SNEGSKA, per germline (reference sequence). Here the CDR3 reads CSASGSSTYGYTF. CDR3 nucleotides: TGCAGTGCTAGCGGGTCAAGCACCTATGGCTACACCTTC.

This sequence joins TRBV20-1 and TRBJ2-1; possibly TRBD2 for D (7 bases). V was trimmed by 3 bases and J by 4 bases, leaving 19 bases between them. The germline CDR1 and CDR2 sequences are DFQATT and SNEGSKA (reference sequence). CDR3 size: 16 residues. As DNA, the CDR3 is TGCAGTGCTAGTCCCTGGGGGGCTAGCGGTTACAATGAGCAGTTCTTC. Translation: CSASPWGASGYNEQFF.